The sequence of this TCR beta chain was determined in a study of OX40 agonist ivuxolimab in advanced cancers. V was pared by 6 bases and J by 5 bases, with 14 bases between. Germline assignment: CDR1 MDHEN and CDR2 SYDVKM. This CDR3 is built from 14 residues. This clone appeared once. TCRdb's copy holds only in-frame clones and misses some; the assay was immunoSEQ multiplex PCR. The sample lists roughly 40,000 clones, around 89% occurring once. The origin of this receptor is an adult with an advanced solid tumor such as melanoma, head and neck, liver or kidney cancer. The rearrangement uses TRBV28 and TRBJ1-5; perhaps TRBD1 as D (5 bases). The specimen was CD4+ or CD8+ T cells sorted from blood, collected in a trial of the OX40 agonist ivuxolimab. The CDR3 DNA reads TGTGCCAGCAGCATCGGGACGGGCTATCAGCCCCAGCATTTT. It translates to CASSIGTGYQPQHF.